Below, 25 T cell receptor beta chains from the same sample are listed, as sequenced in a study of CD8+ T cells in alopecia areata. Treatment: oral pan-JAK inhibitor, 5-10 mg twice daily. RNA was isolated and reverse transcribed to cDNA, the sequencing template. TCRdb's copy holds only in-frame clones and misses some; the assay was immunoSEQ multiplex PCR. The repertoire holds about 200,000 clones, more than 45% seen once, with 5.5% in the top ten. Sequencing was performed on CD4+ T cells sorted from blood, taken at week 24, from a patient treated with tofacitinib. The receptor set was obtained from a human donor with alopecia areata.

This chain connects TRBV25-1 to TRBJ1-2, with D tentatively TRBD1 (6 bases). The germline CDR1 and CDR2 sequences are MGHDK and SYGVNS. V gave up 5 bases and J gave up 13 bases, with 14 bases separating them. CDR3 length: 11 amino acids. The CDR3: CASSNYREATF. CDR3 DNA sequence: TGTGCCAGCAGTAATTACAGGGAGGCCACCTTC.

This chain joins TRBV18 and TRBJ1-6; 8 bases are shared with TRBD1. Trimming at V came to 3 bases and at J to 11 bases, leaving 3 bases not matched to a gene. The CDR3 covers 13 residues. From germline, CDR1 is KGHSH and CDR2 LQKENI. The CDR3 sequence: CASSPDRETPLHF. Here the CDR3 DNA reads TGTGCCAGCTCACCGGACAGGGAGACACCCCTCCACTTT.

This chain connects TRBV5-1 to TRBJ2-7; 7 bases map to TRBD1. The length of the CDR3 is 13 residues. Germline CDR1 is SGHRS and CDR2 is YFSETQ. V lost 2 bases and J lost 2; bases outside the gene matches: 1. The chain's CDR3 is CASSFGQAYEQYF. In nucleotides, the CDR3 is TGCGCCAGCAGCTTCGGACAGGCCTACGAGCAGTACTTC.

V gene TRBV7-2 combines with J gene TRBJ1-2; 9 bases map to TRBD1. V gave up 5 bases and J gave up 7 bases; unmatched junction bases: 2. Germline CDR1 reads SGHTA; CDR2 reads FQGNSA. The CDR3 loop spans 12 amino acids. The CDR3, as DNA: TGTGCCAGCAGCGTACAGGGGGCTGGCTACACCTTC. It is translated as CASSVQGAGYTF.

This clone was seen a few times. This chain links TRBV5-1 with TRBJ1-4; D perhaps matches TRBD1 (5 bases). V was pared by 4 bases and J by 8 bases, with 18 bases between. The CDR3 runs 15 residues. Germline V gene lookup returns CDR1 SGHRS and CDR2 YFSETQ. CDR3 loop: CASSVQGGLGEKLFF. CDR3 DNA: TGCGCCAGCAGCGTCCAGGGAGGCTTAGGGGAAAAACTGTTTTTT.

This chain uses TRBV29-1 with TRBJ2-4, with D possibly matching TRBD2 (7 bases). From germline, CDR1 is SQVTM and CDR2 ANQGSEA. Trimming took off 0 bases at V and 4 bases at J, with 13 bases between the two ends. The CDR3 has 15 amino acids. Written as DNA, the CDR3 is TGCAGCGTTGAAGATCATGGGAGGGGGAAAAACATTCAGTACTTC. Residues: CSVEDHGRGKNIQYF.

V usage is TRBV29-1 and J usage is TRBJ1-4; D is perhaps TRBD1 (5 bases). The ends were cut back, 4 bases at V and 2 bases at J, with 11 bases in the middle. The CDR3 is 14 amino acids. Per germline, CDR1 SQVTM and CDR2 ANQGSEA. The CDR3 region has the DNA TGCAGCGTTGCGGAGGGGAACACTAATGAAAAACTGTTTTTT. Translated, it gives CSVAEGNTNEKLFF.

In its sample, this clone was seen a few times. The CDR3 sequence is CASSPGVTEAFF. The CDR3 nucleotides are TGTGCCAGCAGCCCAGGGGTCACTGAAGCTTTCTTT. V gene TRBV5-6 combines with J gene TRBJ1-1; a weak D match, TRBD1 (6 bases). Germline V gives CDR1 SGHDT, CDR2 YYEEEE. This CDR3 spans 12 amino acids. V was trimmed by 4 bases and J by 4 bases, leaving 8 bases between them.

The chain links TRBV15 to TRBJ1-1; D gene unclear. The V gene's germline CDR1 is LNHNV and CDR2 YYDKDF (reference sequence). CDR3 length: 15 residues. The ends were cut back, 0 bases at V and 2 bases at J, with 10 bases in the middle. The CDR3 spells CATSRDELFNTEAFF. CDR3 bases: TGTGCCACCAGCAGAGATGAGTTATTTAACACTGAAGCTTTCTTT.

This chain uses TRBV30 with TRBJ1-5, with 7 bases identical to TRBD1. J lost 6 bases, V lost 5 bases, and 4 bases had no gene match. The CDR3 covers 12 residues. Germline V CDR1 and CDR2: GTSNPN, SVGIG (reference sequence). The CDR3 protein is CAWGQVGQPQHF. The DNA for the CDR3 is TGTGCCTGGGGACAGGTCGGTCAGCCCCAGCATTTT.

The V and J genes are TRBV5-4 and TRBJ1-2; no definite D call. V lost 1 base and J 8 bases, leaving 12 bases between the germline ends. Germline V gene lookup returns CDR1 SGHNT and CDR2 YYREEE (reference sequence). This CDR3 has 13 amino acids. This CDR3 reads CASSLSLGYGYTF. CDR3 sequence (DNA): TGTGCCAGCAGCTTGAGCCTGGGGTACGGCTACACCTTC.

The chain joins TRBV7-2 to TRBJ2-4; D is unresolved. The V end lost 5 bases, the J end lost 2 bases, and 13 bases lay between the germline ends. Germline assignment: CDR1 SGHTA and CDR2 FQGNSA. This CDR3 contains 15 residues. In nucleotides, the CDR3 is TGTGCCAGCAGCCTTGAAGGTCCTCCCAAAAACATTCAGTACTTC. Translated: CASSLEGPPKNIQYF. Together with reference TRBV7-2 and TRBJ2-4, the CDR3 gives the full variable domain: GAGVSQSPSNKVTEKGKDVELRCDPISGHTALYWYRQSLGQGLEFLIYFQGNSAPDKSGLPSDRFSAERTGGSVSTLTIQRTQQEDSAVYLCASSLEGPPKNIQYFGAGTRLSVL.

The chain combines TRBV13 with TRBJ2-5, with 8 nucleotides matching TRBD2. V dropped 2 bases and J dropped 4; count of bases not matched to a gene: 12. The CDR3 length is 17 residues. Germline CDR1 reads PRHDT; CDR2 reads FYEKMQ (reference sequence). This CDR3 is CASSLRAWRGEGETQYF. CDR3 sequence (DNA): TGTGCCAGCAGCTTACGGGCTTGGCGGGGGGAAGGAGAGACCCAGTACTTC.

V and J are TRBV2 and TRBJ2-1; TRBD2 agrees at 7 bases. The V gene's germline CDR1 is SNHLY and CDR2 FYNNEI. With 3 bases clipped from V and 0 bases from J, the junction kept 5 bases outside the gene matches. The CDR3 extends over 16 amino acids. The CDR3 region is CASSELSGFSYNEQFF. CDR3 bases: TGTGCCAGCAGTGAGCTTAGCGGGTTCTCCTACAATGAGCAGTTCTTC.

V gene TRBV19 combines with J gene TRBJ1-5; D gene unclear. Germline CDR1 is LNHDA and CDR2 is SQIVND (reference sequence). CDR3 length: 14 residues. V was clipped by 2 bases and J by 4 bases, with 9 bases between them. CDR3 DNA sequence: TGTGCCAGTAGTATAAATACAGCTAATCAGCCCCAGCATTTT. It encodes CASSINTANQPQHF. Filled out from reference TRBV19 and TRBJ1-5, the complete variable domain reads DGGITQSPKYLFRKEGQNVTLSCEQNLNHDAMYWYRQDPGQGLRLIYYSQIVNDFQKGDIAEGYSVSREKKESFPLTVTSAQKNPTAFYLCASSINTANQPQHFGDGTRLSIL.

The chain recombines TRBV19 with TRBJ1-5; D unclear. Trimming stripped 6 bases from V and 4 bases from J, with 16 bases between. Germline values: CDR1 LNHDA, CDR2 SQIVND (reference sequence). CDR3 size: 15 residues. CDR3 in amino acids: CASRNITRTNQPQHF. For the CDR3, the DNA is TGTGCCAGTAGGAACATTACCCGGACGAATCAGCCCCAGCATTTT. Supplemented by reference TRBV19 and TRBJ1-5, the full variable domain reads DGGITQSPKYLFRKEGQNVTLSCEQNLNHDAMYWYRQDPGQGLRLIYYSQIVNDFQKGDIAEGYSVSREKKESFPLTVTSAQKNPTAFYLCASRNITRTNQPQHFGDGTRLSIL.

CDR3 sequence reads: CASSQDTGKQPQHF. Written as DNA, the CDR3 is TGTGCCAGCAGCCAAGACACAGGGAAACAGCCCCAGCATTTT. The chain recombines TRBV4-2 with TRBJ1-5; tentatively, D is TRBD1 (6 bases). This CDR3 has 14 amino acids. Germline V lookup: CDR1 LGHNA, CDR2 YNFKEQ. V shed 0 bases and J shed 7 bases, with 10 bases lying between them.

This clone came up a few times. The chain couples TRBV28 to TRBJ1-4; D is ambiguous. The V end lost 6 bases, the J end lost 7 bases, and 12 bases lay between the germline ends. This CDR3 is built from 13 residues. Per the germline V gene, CDR1 is MDHEN and CDR2 is SYDVKM. CDR3 sequence reads: CASSSIGLEKLFF. In nucleotides, the CDR3 is TGTGCCAGCAGCTCAATCGGGCTTGAAAAACTGTTTTTT.

J is TRBJ2-7 and V is TRBV29-1, with D perhaps TRBD2 (6 bases). CDR3 length: 11 residues. Germline V gene data show CDR1 as SQVTM and CDR2 as ANQGSEA. V was clipped by 3 bases and J by 5 bases, with 8 bases between them. This CDR3 is CSVDGGHEQYF. CDR3 bases: TGCAGCGTTGACGGAGGGCACGAGCAGTACTTC.

The V gene is TRBV9, the J gene TRBJ2-3; a possible D gene is TRBD2 (5 bases). Trimming stripped 3 bases from V and 1 base from J, with 9 bases between. This CDR3 spans 14 amino acids. Germline V lookup: CDR1 SGDLS, CDR2 YYNGEE. The CDR3 reads CASSAGWGTDTQYF. The CDR3 DNA reads TGTGCCAGCAGCGCGGGATGGGGCACAGATACGCAGTATTTT.

For this clone: The sample carries other DNA sequences with the same CDR3. The gene calls are TRBV7-2 and TRBJ2-2; D unclear. Germline CDR1 SGHTA, CDR2 FQGNSA. The CDR3 spans 13 residues. V gave up 1 base and J gave up 4 bases, with 4 bases separating them. The CDR3: CASSLEGTGELFF. The CDR3, as DNA: TGTGCCAGCAGCTTAGAGGGCACCGGGGAGCTGTTTTTT.

The CDR3 loop is CSVAADLYEQFF. CDR3 in DNA: TGCAGCGTTGCCGCAGATCTGTATGAGCAGTTCTTC. The rearrangement uses TRBV29-1 and TRBJ2-1; D unresolved. Trimming shortened V by 4 bases and J by 8 bases, and 12 bases separated the two germline ends. Germline CDR1 SQVTM, CDR2 ANQGSEA. The CDR3 is 12 residues long.

The chain carries TRBV5-1 and TRBJ2-6; D remains unclear. The CDR3 length is 14 residues. The V end lost 1 base, the J end lost 1 base, and 3 bases lay between the germline ends. The V gene's germline CDR1 is SGHRS and CDR2 YFSETQ. CDR3 sequence: CASSLKSGANVLTF. CDR3 bases: TGCGCCAGCAGCTTGAAATCTGGGGCCAACGTCCTGACTTTC.

The chain carries TRBV6-5 and TRBJ2-7, with D perhaps being TRBD1 or TRBD2 (5 bases each). Germline-derived CDR1 and CDR2 are MNHEY and SVGAGI. V was cut by 2 bases and J by 2 bases, with 10 bases left in between. The CDR3 has 14 amino acids. CDR3 residues: CASSYRGRTYEQYF. DNA for the CDR3: TGTGCCAGCAGTTACCGGGGACGGACCTACGAGCAGTACTTC.

This chain links TRBV5-7 with TRBJ2-7; 11 bases line up with TRBD2. TRBV5-7 is assigned to the ORF class and has an uncertain function. V was pared by 7 bases and J by 3 bases, with 18 bases of the junction left unmatched. CDR3 size: 18 residues. CDR3 DNA: TGTGCCAGCGTTTTAACTGTCGGACTAGCGGGCCACTACTACGAGCAGTACTTC. Translated, it gives CASVLTVGLAGHYYEQYF.